The 11 T cell receptor beta chains below were found in one sample sequenced in a study of CD8+CD57+ T cells in acquired aplastic anemia. Genomic DNA constituted the template upon which TCR beta VDJ and CDR3 profiling was performed. Via MiXCR, TCRdb re-called the reads, giving one row per CDR3 protein. Of more than 150,000 distinct CDR3 sequences listed, roughly half are singletons. Patients selected for sequencing had displayed CD8+CD57+ cell expansion by flow cytometry. Sequenced input: sorted CD4+, CD8+, or CD8+CD57+ T cells (not recorded which) from PBMCs. The origin of the receptors is a human donor with aplastic anemia.

This clonotype was picked up many times. The gene calls are TRBV20-1 and TRBJ2-5; 7 bases line up with TRBD2. This CDR3 has 17 amino acids. V shed 0 bases, J shed 4 bases, and the junction held 14 bases outside the gene matches. Per the germline V gene, CDR1 is DFQATT and CDR2 is SNEGSKA (reference sequence). The CDR3, as DNA: TGCAGTGCTAGAGATCCTGGTAGCGGGCGGAGAGGAGAGACCCAGTACTTC. Translated, it gives CSARDPGSGRRGETQYF.

The chain couples TRBV12-3 or TRBV12-4 to TRBJ2-1, with TRBD1 identical over 7 bases. The junction had 8 bases not matched to a gene; V was cut back by 2 bases and J by 4 bases. The CDR3 loop spans 16 amino acids. CDR3 coding DNA: TGTGCCAGCAGTTTACTGACAGGGATCGTATACAATGAGCAGTTCTTC. Translating it yields CASSLLTGIVYNEQFF.

This clonotype was detected many times. This sequence joins TRBV7-2 and TRBJ2-7; D call uncertain. V was cut by 3 bases and J by 8 bases, with 8 bases left in between. The CDR3 sequence is 11 residues long. Germline CDR1 SGHTA, CDR2 FQGNSA. CDR3 bases: TGTGCCAGCAGCTTCGTCCGCAAGCAGTACTTC. This codes for CASSFVRKQYF.

V gene TRBV10-3 combines with J gene TRBJ2-7, with 10 bases matching TRBD1. Germline V gene lookup returns CDR1 ENHRY and CDR2 SYGVKD. The CDR3 is 14 amino acids. J lost 2 bases, V lost 4 bases, and 2 bases had no gene match. The CDR3 is CAISGQGATYEQYF. The CDR3 DNA reads TGTGCCATCAGTGGACAGGGGGCCACCTACGAGCAGTACTTC.

In its sample, this clonotype was seen a few times. The J gene is TRBJ2-4, the V gene TRBV7-2, with 13 positions matching TRBD2. Germline V gene data show CDR1 as SGHTA and CDR2 as FQGNSA. V shed 1 base, J shed 9 bases, and the junction held 3 bases outside the gene matches. The CDR3 has 15 residues. The CDR3 region is CASSLGGTSGVIQYF. CDR3 sequence (DNA): TGTGCCAGCAGCTTAGGGGGGACTAGCGGGGTCATTCAGTACTTC.

V is TRBV19 and J is TRBJ1-2; D is perhaps TRBD1 (5 bases). The V end lost 5 bases, the J end lost 0 bases, and 13 bases lay between the germline ends. This CDR3 has 15 amino acids. The germline V gene has CDR1 LNHDA and CDR2 SQIVND (reference sequence). The DNA for the CDR3 is TGTGCCAGTAGTCTCCGACAGCTCGCTAACTATGGCTACACCTTC. Its protein is CASSLRQLANYGYTF.

The table lists this clonotype with a few counts. V and J are TRBV28 and TRBJ1-5, with 7 bases that match TRBD1. The V and J ends lost 3 bases and 4 bases, in that order; junction bases with no gene match: 6. CDR1 is MDHEN and CDR2 is SYDVKM in the germline V gene. There are 15 residues in the CDR3. CDR3 nucleotides: TGTGCCAGCAGTTTCCTGGACAGGACTAATCAGCCCCAGCATTTT. This translates into CASSFLDRTNQPQHF.

The chain links TRBV10-2 to TRBJ2-6, with D hard to call. This CDR3 has 14 amino acids. CDR1 is WSHSY and CDR2 is SAAADI in the germline V gene. The V and J ends lost 4 bases and 2 bases respectively, with 6 bases between them. The CDR3 DNA is TGCGCCAGCAGTGCTGGGCCTGGGGCCAACGTCCTGACTTTC. The encoded protein is CASSAGPGANVLTF.

The V and J genes are TRBV6-1 and TRBJ2-7; 8 bases are a match to TRBD1. Germline trimming cut 5 bases from V and 2 bases from J; bases unmatched to any gene: 5. The CDR3 length is 14 residues. Germline V gives CDR1 MNHNS, CDR2 SASEGT. The CDR3 sequence is CASSLRQGTYEQYF. The CDR3 coding sequence is TGTGCCAGCAGTCTAAGACAGGGGACCTACGAGCAGTACTTC.

The CDR3 nucleotides are TGTGCCAGCAGCTTGGGTTTAGCGGGAGGGCCGGACGAGCAGTACTTC. Translation: CASSLGLAGGPDEQYF. The chain recombines TRBV11-2 with TRBJ2-7, with 11 bases identical to TRBD2. CDR1 and CDR2 (germline): SGHAT, FQNNGV. The length of the CDR3 is 16 residues. The J segment lost 5 bases and the V segment lost 3 bases, leaving 9 bases of the junction unmatched. Filled out from reference TRBV11-2 and TRBJ2-7, the complete variable domain reads EAGVAQSPRYKIIEKRQSVAFWCNPISGHATLYWYQQILGQGPKLLIQFQNNGVVDDSQLPKDRFSAERLKGVDSTLKIQPAKLEDSAVYLCASSLGLAGGPDEQYFGPGTRLTVT.

The chain recombines TRBV5-1 with TRBJ2-2; 9 bases line up with TRBD2. Losses at the gene ends were 5 bases for V and 6 bases for J; bases not matched to a gene: 8. From germline, CDR1 is SGHRS and CDR2 YFSETQ. There are 15 residues in the CDR3. The CDR3 here is CASRPASGAAGELFF. In DNA, the CDR3 is TGCGCCAGCAGGCCTGCTAGCGGGGCGGCCGGGGAGCTGTTTTTT.